These 10 T cell receptor gamma chains originate from one sample sequenced in a study of gamma-delta chains in newborns, infants, children. TCRdb used CATT to re-call clones from the reads. The profile covers about 1,300 gamma-chain clones, with around three fifths appearing a single time and under 35% taken by the ten largest. The sequencing sample was made of blood. Receptor source: a child who was a newborn, infant or young child, either healthy, febrile or measles-vaccinated (not recorded which).

Notes on this clone: Other DNA sequences of this sample code for an identical CDR3. This sequence joins TRGV9 and TRGJP. The J gene was not available in TCRdb and was assigned here by matching the DNA to germline segments. Germline CDR1 is GITISATS and CDR2 is ISYDGTV (reference sequence). The V and J ends lost 3 bases and 3 bases, in that order; junction bases with no gene match: 5. The CDR3 sequence is 17 residues long. CDR3 sequence: CALWETLQELGKKIKVF. The CDR3 region has the DNA TGTGCCTTGTGGGAGACCCTGCAAGAGTTGGGCAAAAAAATCAAGGTATTT.

The V and J genes are TRGV9 and TRGJP. TCRdb carries no J gene annotation; the J gene was assigned here by matching the DNA with germline. Germline V gene data show CDR1 as GITISATS and CDR2 as ISYDGTV (reference sequence). The CDR3 sequence is 17 residues long. Losses at the gene ends were 3 bases for V and 2 bases for J; bases not matched to a gene: 4. Here the CDR3 reads CALWEFRQELGKKIKVF. The CDR3 DNA sequence: TGTGCCTTGTGGGAGTTCCGGCAAGAGTTGGGCAAAAAAATCAAGGTATTT.

Only one count was recorded for this clone. The V gene is TRGV2, the J gene TRGJ1 or TRGJ2. Matching the DNA to germline supplied the J gene, which TCRdb does not give. V was pared by 5 bases and J by 3 bases, with 4 bases of the junction left unmatched. Germline V gene sequence: CDR1 EGSNGY, CDR2 YDSYNSKV. CDR3 length: 12 residues. CDR3 sequence reads: CATWAAYYKKLF. The CDR3 nucleotides are TGTGCCACCTGGGCAGCTTATTATAAGAAACTCTTT.

V and J are TRGV9 and TRGJP. TCRdb carries no J gene annotation; the J gene was assigned here by matching the DNA with germline. CDR1 and CDR2 (germline): GITISATS, ISYDGTV (reference sequence). V gave up 3 bases and J gave up 4 bases; unmatched junction bases: 6. The CDR3 runs to 17 residues. CDR3 sequence (DNA): TGTGCCTTGTGGGAGTATACCCAAGAGTTGGGCAAAAAAATCAAGGTATTT. Translation: CALWEYTQELGKKIKVF.

There are a few counts of this clone. The chain employs TRGV9 and TRGJ1 or TRGJ2. The J gene, missing from TCRdb, was assigned here through DNA to germline matching. The CDR3 is 11 residues long. The germline V gene has CDR1 GITISATS and CDR2 ISYDGTV (reference sequence). V gave up 4 bases and J gave up 7 bases; unmatched junction bases: 4. CDR3: CALWEDYKKLF. The CDR3 DNA follows: TGTGCCTTGTGGGAAGACTATAAGAAACTCTTT.

V gene TRGV9 combines with J gene TRGJP. Here the J gene was assigned by germline matching of the DNA, as TCRdb has none. Per the germline V gene, CDR1 is GITISATS and CDR2 is ISYDGTV (reference sequence). The CDR3 runs to 18 residues. J was trimmed by 3 bases and V by 0 bases; bases with no gene match: 5. CDR3 region: CALWEVRPQELGKKIKVF. The CDR3 DNA sequence: TGTGCCTTGTGGGAGGTGAGGCCGCAAGAGTTGGGCAAAAAAATCAAGGTATTT.

This clone was observed a handful of times. The chain employs TRGV9 and TRGJP. In the absence of a J gene in TCRdb, the DNA was matched to germline to assign it here. V trimming: 4 bases; J trimming: 6 bases; junction bases outside the gene matches: 9. Germline V gene sequence: CDR1 GITISATS, CDR2 ISYDGTV (reference sequence). The CDR3 is made up of 17 amino acids. The DNA of the CDR3 is TGTGCCTTGTGGGAATTATACGGAGAGTTGGGCAAAAAAATCAAGGTATTT. Translating gives CALWELYGELGKKIKVF.

The rearrangement joins TRGV3 to TRGJ1 or TRGJ2. The J gene was missing in TCRdb and was found by matching the end of the DNA to germline. Per the germline V gene, CDR1 is VTNTFY and CDR2 is YDVSTARD (reference sequence). Germline trimming cut 0 bases from V and 4 bases from J; bases unmatched to any gene: 9. This CDR3 region has 15 residues. CDR3: CATWDRLNPYYKKLF. The CDR3 bases are TGTGCCACCTGGGACAGGCTAAACCCCTATTATAAGAAACTCTTT.

The gene calls are TRGV9 and TRGJP. Germline matching of the DNA provided the J gene here, since TCRdb leaves it blank. This CDR3 has 15 amino acids. The V gene's germline CDR1 is GITISATS and CDR2 ISYDGTV (reference sequence). The V and J ends lost 3 bases and 7 bases, in that order; junction bases with no gene match: 3. The CDR3 DNA reads TGTGCCTTGTGGGAGAATGAGTTGGGCAAAAAAATCAAGGTATTT. Protein: CALWENELGKKIKVF.

This clone was detected a few times. This same CDR3 is encoded by further DNA sequences in the sample. The rearrangement uses TRGV9 and TRGJP. The J gene was missing in TCRdb and was found by matching the end of the DNA to germline. V dropped 1 base and J dropped 6; count of bases not matched to a gene: 3. The germline V gene has CDR1 GITISATS and CDR2 ISYDGTV (reference sequence). This CDR3 comprises 16 residues. CDR3 DNA: TGTGCCTTGTGGGAGGTCACAGAGTTGGGCAAAAAAATCAAGGTATTT. Its protein is CALWEVTELGKKIKVF.